The rows below give T cell receptor beta chains drawn from one sample of a study of T cell responses to AZD1222 COVID-19 vaccine. Generated by immunoSEQ multiplex PCR, the TCRdb table keeps only in-frame clones and is missing some. The table includes under 200,000 clones, less than 95% detected once. The material was peripheral blood, obtained on day 0 of AZD1222 vaccination. These receptors were obtained from an adult in good health. CDR3s leave out the opening cysteine and the closing phenylalanine or tryptophan.

v_gene	CDR3aa
TRBV4-1	ASSQGSVGGPWSYEQY
TRBV6-5	ASSYSNEQF
TRBV19	ASSIQNTIY
TRBV19	ASSIDPPGTGNYNEQF
TRBV12-3/TRBV12-4	ASSTYRGAEAF
TRBV7-9	ASSPGTPGTQY
TRBV5-1	ASSLTGTGNTEAF
TRBV9	ASSFGTGGNEQF
TRBV6-5	ASSYSGDVYYEQY
TRBV3-1/TRBV3-2	ASSQEDSGNTIY
TRBV20-1	SVEMNTEAF
TRBV15	ATSVFWNEKLF
TRBV2	ASRDIDTEFDMNTEAF
TRBV18	ASSPNRGEANTEAF
TRBV4-1	ASSQIDPNQPQH
TRBV7-3	ASSLQGGLNTEAF
TRBV18	ASSRDSPSWEQY
TRBV4-1	ASSQDGGSSYNEQF
TRBV6-5	ASSYSTSGANVLT
TRBV19	ASSIGTGGAKQY
TRBV19	ASIPTGRWGEAF